The text below deals with one TCR beta chain. Antigen: not known. Primers included in the PCR were 60 Vbeta and 13 Jbeta primers. Assay used: immunoSEQ multiplex PCR; TCRdb lists only in-frame clones, some missing. The sample lists 100,000 to 150,000 clones; approximately 75% were seen once. This record belongs to a study of cytomegalovirus exposure and HLA in healthy donors. Overall study: Early released data had tens of millions of unique TCRs, all coming from HLA-typed donors.

General observations from the study: A list of 150 or so TCR beta chains associated with cytomegalovirus was given. A later analysis showed TCR association rates differing by HLA locus, peaking at DRB1 and lowest at HLA-C.

The sequence came from a man aged 45-65 years in good health and CMV-seropositive. The sequencing input was PBMCs.

The CDR3 DNA is TGTGCCAGCAGCATTACAGGGGAACCGGGTGAAAAACTGTTTTTT. Translation gives CASSITGEPGEKLFF. V is TRBV7-9 and J is TRBJ1-4; TRBD1 agrees at 7 bases. V was pared by 5 bases and J by 7 bases, with 10 bases of the junction left unmatched. CDR1 and CDR2 from the germline V gene are SEHNR and FQNEAQ (reference sequence). This CDR3 has 15 residues.